Included here is one TCR beta chain sequence, with context. The assay was immunoSEQ multiplex PCR, and TCRdb's table has in-frame clones only and misses some. The sample consists of hundreds of thousands of clones, 70% to 90% of them appearing once. Cohort 3 donors were reported recovered after two negative PCRs, clearance, or symptom resolution. This record comes from a study of blood T cell repertoires in COVID-19. In germline, CDR1 is SGHTA, CDR2 FQGTGA. With 4 bases clipped from V and 6 bases from J, the junction kept 10 bases outside the gene matches. The CDR3 covers 16 residues. The V gene is TRBV7-3, the J gene TRBJ2-3; 10 nucleotides agree with TRBD2. This clonotype was obtained from a woman aged 35 to 49 who had recovered from COVID-19. Sequencing used PBMCs or T cells enriched from blood (not recorded which). The CDR3 spells CASSSVAGGVEDTQYF. The CDR3 DNA reads as TGTGCCAGCAGCTCCGTAGCGGGGGGAGTCGAGGATACGCAGTATTTT.